Given below is one T cell receptor beta chain in context. This record belongs to a study of OX40 agonist ivuxolimab in advanced cancers. Study background: Patients enrolled in dose escalation were diagnosed with hepatocellular carcinoma, melanoma, renal cell or head and neck cancer.

V was cut by 8 bases and J by 0 bases, with 15 bases left in between. CDR1 and CDR2 from the germline V gene are SGHDT and YYEEEE. The CDR3 is made up of 15 amino acids. The repertoire was sequenced with immunoSEQ multiplex PCR; TCRdb's copy has only in-frame clones and lacks some. Of tens of thousands of clones in the sample, roughly 85% were seen once. Material: CD4+ or CD8+ T cells sorted from blood, obtained in a trial of the OX40 agonist ivuxolimab. The chain is built from TRBV5-6 and TRBJ1-3; no firm D call. The TCR comes from an adult with an advanced solid tumor such as melanoma, head and neck, liver or kidney cancer. The CDR3 DNA sequence: TGTGCCAGTTCCTCCGGAGGATCCTCTGGAAACACCATATATTTT. Its protein product is CASSSGGSSGNTIYF.